This is a list of T cell receptor beta chains from one sample in a study of T cells after yellow fever vaccination. TCRdb processed the 5' RACE reads anew with MiXCR; each CDR3 protein has one entry. The repertoire holds about 170,000 distinct CDR3 sequences, with about 6% as singletons. Sequencing used CD4+ T cells sorted from PBMCs, obtained on the day of the first yellow fever vaccination. These receptors were obtained from a man between 18 and 35 years old who received the YFV17D yellow fever vaccine. CDR3s include the opening cysteine and the closing phenylalanine or tryptophan. D genes are given only for firm matches. Size tells how often a clone was seen (once, few, many) or the class of an expanded clone, and some rows leave it out.

few | TRBJ1-1 | TRBV7-2 | - | CASSRGMGQTEAFF | TGTGCCAGCAGCCGCGGGATGGGGCAGACTGAAGCTTTCTTT
- | TRBJ1-1 | TRBV18 | TRBD1 | CASSPNQGEVEAFF | TGTGCCAGCTCACCCAACCAGGGGGAGGTTGAAGCTTTCTTT
few | TRBJ2-5 | TRBV5-6 | TRBD2 | CASSPGTIGETQYF | TGTGCCAGCAGCCCCGGGACTATTGGGGAGACCCAGTACTTC
many | TRBJ1-2 | TRBV28 | - | CASSFRGNYGYTF | TGTGCCAGCAGTTTCAGGGGCAACTATGGCTACACCTTC
- | TRBJ1-2 | TRBV7-9 | - | CASSFAADYGYTF | TGTGCCAGCAGCTTCGCAGCCGACTATGGCTACACCTTC
many | TRBJ2-1 | TRBV12-3/TRBV12-4 | TRBD1 | CASSNRGNEQFF | TGTGCCAGCAGTAACAGGGGGAATGAGCAGTTCTTC
many | TRBJ2-1 | TRBV20-1 | - | CSATGPLDEQFF | TGCAGTGCCACGGGCCCGTTGGATGAGCAGTTCTTC
- | TRBJ2-4 | TRBV19 | - | CASSISGTGTKNIQYF | TGTGCCAGTAGTATTTCGGGGACGGGAACCAAAAACATTCAGTACTTC
many | TRBJ1-2 | TRBV7-3 | TRBD1 | CASSSDRGSNYGYTF | TGTGCCAGCAGCTCCGACAGGGGGTCCAACTATGGCTACACCTTC
many | TRBJ2-5 | TRBV5-1 | - | CASSFSRNTGYQETQYF | TGCGCCAGCAGCTTTTCAAGGAATACAGGGTACCAAGAGACCCAGTACTTC
many | TRBJ2-1 | TRBV5-1 | TRBD2 | CASSLVLSGGYEQFF | TGCGCCAGCAGCTTGGTTCTGAGCGGGGGGTATGAGCAGTTCTTC
many | TRBJ2-2 | TRBV5-4 | - | CASSLAQFSTGELFF | TGTGCCAGCAGCTTGGCACAGTTCAGCACCGGGGAGCTGTTTTTT
many | TRBJ2-5 | TRBV7-8 | TRBD2 | CASRSGRADETQYF | TGTGCCAGCAGATCTGGGAGGGCAGACGAGACCCAGTACTTC
- | TRBJ2-1 | TRBV6-5 | TRBD2 | CASGGGTRLAQNEQFF | TGTGCCAGCGGAGGCGGGACCCGACTAGCGCAAAATGAGCAGTTCTTC
few | TRBJ2-4 | TRBV21-1 | - | CAGPGTARGNIQYF | TGTGCCGGGCCCGGGACCGCGAGGGGAAACATTCAGTACTTC
- | TRBJ2-7 | TRBV6-1 | TRBD1 | CASTAQGQGAGEQYF | TGTGCCAGCACCGCCCAGGGACAGGGGGCCGGCGAGCAGTACTTC
many | TRBJ2-3 | TRBV5-1 | TRBD2 | CASSLERGASTDTQYF | TGCGCCAGCAGCTTGGAGCGGGGGGCCAGCACAGATACGCAGTATTTT
- | TRBJ2-3 | TRBV9 | - | CASSVGGLAPTDTQYF | TGTGCCAGCAGCGTAGGGGGACTTGCCCCCACAGATACGCAGTATTTT
many | TRBJ1-1 | TRBV5-1 | - | CASSLAMANTEAFF | TGCGCCAGCAGCTTGGCCATGGCGAACACTGAAGCTTTCTTT
many | TRBJ1-2 | TRBV27 | TRBD1 | CASRPSGQGGGYTF | TGTGCCAGCAGGCCCTCGGGACAGGGCGGTGGCTACACCTTC
- | TRBJ1-5 | TRBV18 | - | CASSPRQANQPQHF | TGTGCCAGCTCACCGCGGCAGGCCAATCAGCCCCAGCATTTT
many | TRBJ2-1 | TRBV5-1 | - | CASSLGGNEQFF | TGCGCCAGCAGCCTGGGAGGTAATGAGCAGTTCTTC
many | TRBJ2-1 | TRBV6-4 | - | CASSETIKNEQFF | TGTGCCAGCAGTGAGACTATAAAGAATGAGCAGTTCTTC
many | TRBJ2-3 | TRBV29-1 | - | CSVAPLADTQYF | TGCAGCGTCGCACCGCTTGCAGATACGCAGTATTTT
many | TRBJ1-5 | TRBV28 | - | CASSFGGTNQPQHF | TGTGCCAGCAGTTTTGGGGGTACCAATCAGCCCCAGCATTTT
many | TRBJ1-2 | TRBV30 | - | CAWSVMAGDAYGYTF | TGTGCCTGGAGTGTAATGGCAGGGGACGCCTATGGCTACACCTTC
few | TRBJ2-3 | TRBV10-2 | - | CASSDFQASTDTQYF | TGCGCCAGCAGTGATTTCCAGGCCAGCACAGATACGCAGTATTTT
many | TRBJ2-1 | TRBV2 | - | CASSDPGDPRDYNEQFF | TGTGCCAGCAGTGACCCCGGGGATCCTAGGGATTACAATGAGCAGTTCTTC
many | TRBJ1-1 | TRBV5-1 | - | CASSLQGGEAFF | TGCGCCAGCAGCTTGCAGGGAGGCGAAGCTTTCTTT
few | TRBJ2-3 | TRBV3-1 | - | CASSQGPGVTDTQYF | TGTGCCAGCAGCCAGGGGCCTGGAGTCACAGATACGCAGTATTTT
few | TRBJ1-1 | TRBV7-2 | - | CASSLALDPEAFF | TGTGCCAGCAGTTTAGCCCTTGACCCCGAAGCTTTCTTT
- | TRBJ2-3 | TRBV12-3/TRBV12-4 | - | CASSFSGRLSTDTQYF | TGTGCCAGCAGTTTTAGTGGGCGTTTGAGCACAGATACGCAGTATTTT
- | TRBJ1-6 | TRBV23-1 | - | CASRLTPGHYNSPLHF | TGCGCCAGCAGATTAACCCCTGGCCACTATAATTCACCCCTCCACTTT
- | TRBJ2-3 | TRBV7-3 | - | CASSFRLVAADTQYF | TGTGCCAGCAGCTTTCGTTTAGTAGCAGCAGATACGCAGTATTTT
few | TRBJ2-3 | TRBV19 | TRBD2 | CASSTSGVKDTQYF | TGTGCCAGTAGTACTAGCGGGGTCAAAGATACGCAGTATTTT
many | TRBJ2-3 | TRBV28 | - | CASSPPRGPGTDTQYF | TGTGCCAGCAGTCCCCCTAGGGGACCTGGCACAGATACGCAGTATTTT
many | TRBJ2-2 | TRBV4-3 | TRBD2 | CASSQRSGDTGELFF | TGCGCCAGCAGCCAAAGAAGCGGGGACACCGGGGAGCTGTTTTTT
few | TRBJ2-3 | TRBV5-4 | TRBD2 | CASSLYSGGRSDTQYF | TGTGCCAGCAGCTTGTACAGCGGGGGGAGATCAGATACGCAGTATTTT
many | TRBJ2-4 | TRBV7-2 | - | CASSEGPRVTNIQYF | TGTGCCAGCTCCGAAGGTCCCAGGGTTACGAACATTCAGTACTTC
few | TRBJ2-3 | TRBV6-5 | TRBD2 | CASSPTSGGRGDTQYF | TGTGCCAGCAGTCCCACTAGCGGGGGGCGAGGAGATACGCAGTATTTT
many | TRBJ2-3 | TRBV20-1 | TRBD1 | CSAGLRTGPDTQYF | TGCAGTGCTGGGTTGCGGACAGGCCCAGATACGCAGTATTTT
many | TRBJ2-3 | TRBV29-1 | TRBD2 | CSVEGTSKYTQYF | TGCAGCGTTGAAGGGACTAGCAAATATACGCAGTATTTT
few | TRBJ1-6 | TRBV7-6 | - | CASSAEGTYNSPLHF | TGTGCCAGCAGCGCAGAGGGTACCTATAATTCACCCCTCCACTTT
many | TRBJ2-1 | TRBV12-3/TRBV12-4 | TRBD1 | CASSRTGTGAYNEQFF | TGTGCCAGCAGCCGTACCGGGACAGGAGCCTACAATGAGCAGTTCTTC
few | TRBJ1-5 | TRBV6-2/TRBV6-3 | - | CASQTGLGAQHF | TGTGCCAGCCAGACGGGGCTAGGGGCCCAGCATTTT
many | TRBJ1-2 | TRBV9 | - | CASSLLGGSEGYTF | TGTGCCAGCAGCCTACTTGGGGGGTCGGAAGGCTACACCTTC
many | TRBJ2-7 | TRBV20-1 | TRBD1 | CSVTRGQGSYEQYF | TGCAGTGTTACCCGTGGACAGGGGAGCTACGAGCAGTACTTC
- | TRBJ2-2 | TRBV5-1 | - | CASSFDRGGTGELFF | TGCGCCAGCAGCTTTGACAGGGGAGGGACCGGGGAGCTGTTTTTT
many | TRBJ2-7 | TRBV12-3/TRBV12-4 | TRBD1 | CASRSQGDYEQYF | TGTGCCAGCAGGTCACAGGGGGACTACGAGCAGTACTTC
- | TRBJ2-7 | TRBV18 | - | CASPSLGAYYEQYF | TGTGCCAGCCCGTCTTTGGGGGCTTACTACGAGCAGTACTTC
- | TRBJ2-2 | TRBV12-3/TRBV12-4 | - | CASTLDVGGELFF | TGTGCCAGCACCCTAGATGTGGGCGGGGAGCTGTTTTTT
many | TRBJ2-3 | TRBV5-1 | - | CASSLMSGDQTDTQYF | TGCGCCAGCAGCTTGATGTCAGGGGATCAGACAGATACGCAGTATTTT
many | TRBJ1-1 | TRBV5-1 | - | CASSLWNRLNTEAFF | TGCGCCAGCAGCTTGTGGAACAGACTGAACACTGAAGCTTTCTTT
- | TRBJ2-5 | TRBV2 | - | CASSGREGAGKTQYF | TGTGCCAGCAGTGGCAGGGAGGGGGCTGGAAAGACCCAGTACTTC